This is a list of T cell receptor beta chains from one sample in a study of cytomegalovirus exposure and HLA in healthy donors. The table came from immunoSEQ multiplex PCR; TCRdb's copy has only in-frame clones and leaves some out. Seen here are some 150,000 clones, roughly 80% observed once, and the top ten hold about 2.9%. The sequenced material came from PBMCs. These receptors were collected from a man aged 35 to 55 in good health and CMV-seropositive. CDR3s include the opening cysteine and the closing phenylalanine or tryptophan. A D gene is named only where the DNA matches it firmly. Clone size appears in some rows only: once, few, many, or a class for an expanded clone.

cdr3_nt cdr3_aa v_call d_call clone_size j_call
TGTGCCAGCAGTGAAGCAGGGGGCTATGGCTACACCTTC CASSEAGGYGYTF TRBV25-1 TRBD1 - TRBJ1-2
TGTGCCAGCAGGGGGACTAGCGGGAGGAAGGATACGCAGTATTTT CASRGTSGRKDTQYF TRBV7-2 TRBD2 - TRBJ2-3
TGTGCCAGCTCACCGACTGCTGACGAGCAGTACTTC CASSPTADEQYF TRBV18 - - TRBJ2-7
TGCGCCAGCAGCCAAATCGCGGTGGACACTGAAGCTTTCTTT CASSQIAVDTEAFF TRBV4-1 - - TRBJ1-1
TGCAGCGTTGAAGATCCTACAGGGGCCACTGAAGCTTTCTTT CSVEDPTGATEAFF TRBV29-1 TRBD1 - TRBJ1-1
TGCGCCAGCAGCCAAGATCACTCTGGGGCCAACGTCCTGACTTTC CASSQDHSGANVLTF TRBV4-3 - few TRBJ2-6
TGCGCCAGCAGCCACCCTAGCGGAGAAGAGACCCAGTACTTC CASSHPSGEETQYF TRBV5-1 TRBD2 - TRBJ2-5
TGTGCCAGCAGTGGACTTAGTCCGCGGTTTTATGGCTACACCTTC CASSGLSPRFYGYTF TRBV6-6 - - TRBJ1-2
TGTGCCAGCAGCATTGGACAGACTTCCCAAGAGACCCAGTACTTC CASSIGQTSQETQYF TRBV7-7 - - TRBJ2-5
TGTGCCAGCTCACGTCTCAGCGGCACAGATACGCAGTATTTT CASSRLSGTDTQYF TRBV18 - - TRBJ2-3
TGTGCCAGCAGTCGAGACAATCAGCCCCAGCATTTT CASSRDNQPQHF TRBV27 - - TRBJ1-5
TGCGCCAGCAGCTTGGTAACTAGCGGGATCAATGAGCAGTTCTTC CASSLVTSGINEQFF TRBV5-1 TRBD2 once TRBJ2-1
TGTGCCAGCTCATCCCCCAAGAGCTCCTACAATGAGCAGTTCTTC CASSSPKSSYNEQFF TRBV18 - - TRBJ2-1
TGTGCCAGCAGTTTCCGTGGGCTAGATACGCAGTATTTT CASSFRGLDTQYF TRBV28 - - TRBJ2-3
TGTTCCAGCAGCTTAGAAGCAGGTCAGGGACCCCAGCATTTT CSSSLEAGQGPQHF TRBV7-9 - - TRBJ1-5
TGTGCCAGCAGCTTAGTGGGGGGGACTGGGGCCAACGTCCTGACTTTC CASSLVGGTGANVLTF TRBV7-2 TRBD2 - TRBJ2-6
TGCGCCAGCAGCTTGGAGCTTCCAAGCACAGATACGCAGTATTTT CASSLELPSTDTQYF TRBV5-1 - - TRBJ2-3
TGTGCCTGGAGTGCAGACGGGACAGCTAATCAGCCCCAGCATTTT CAWSADGTANQPQHF TRBV30 TRBD1 - TRBJ1-5
TGTGCCAGCAGCTTAGGCGGAACTAATGAAAAACTGTTTTTT CASSLGGTNEKLFF TRBV7-8 - few TRBJ1-4
TGCGCCAGCAGTCGCGAGTCTCGGGACAGGCTATGGAATGAGCAGTTCTTC CASSRESRDRLWNEQFF TRBV4-1 TRBD1 - TRBJ2-1
TGTGCCATCAGTAGCGGGAATAGCAATCAGCCCCAGCATTTT CAISSGNSNQPQHF TRBV10-3 - - TRBJ1-5
TGTGCCAGCAGTTACTCGTGGGAGGACTACAATGAGCAGTTCTTC CASSYSWEDYNEQFF TRBV6-5 - - TRBJ2-1
TGTGCCAGCCGGACTCCCGCCGAAGAGACCCAGTACTTC CASRTPAEETQYF TRBV5-8 - - TRBJ2-5
TGTGCCAGCAGTAGGTCCAGGGAAGCTACCTACGAGCAGTACTTC CASSRSREATYEQYF TRBV28 - - TRBJ2-7
TGTGCCAGCAGTCGTGACCGGCGAGGGAATTCTGGGGCCAACGTCCTGACTTTC CASSRDRRGNSGANVLTF TRBV27 - - TRBJ2-6
TGTGCCAGCAGTTTACTTAGTTGGACAGCTCTTAACTATGGCTACACCTTC CASSLLSWTALNYGYTF TRBV28 - - TRBJ1-2
TGCGCCAGCAGCGGATGGACAGGGGCGAACACCGGGGAGCTGTTTTTT CASSGWTGANTGELFF TRBV5-1 TRBD1 - TRBJ2-2
TGTGCCAGCAGTAGGGACAGGAGCACAGATACGCAGTATTTT CASSRDRSTDTQYF TRBV6-4 TRBD1 - TRBJ2-3
TGTGCCAGCAGGGGGACAGGGGATAATCAGCCCCAGCATTTT CASRGTGDNQPQHF TRBV6-5 TRBD1 - TRBJ1-5
TGTGCCATCAGTGAGCGGGGGGCGCCTAACTATGGCTACACCTTC CAISERGAPNYGYTF TRBV10-3 - - TRBJ1-2
TGCGCCAGCAGGGGCGGGGGACTAGAGACCCAGTACTTC CASRGGGLETQYF TRBV4-1 TRBD2 - TRBJ2-5
TGCGCCAGCAGCGGAGGGGTGACGAACACTGAAGCTTTCTTT CASSGGVTNTEAFF TRBV5-1 - once TRBJ1-1
TGTGCCAGCAGCTTTTCGGGACTAGCGGCGAACACCGGGGAGCTGTTTTTT CASSFSGLAANTGELFF TRBV5-4 TRBD2 - TRBJ2-2
TGCGCCAGCAGCCAAGGACAGGGGGAGACCCAGTACTTC CASSQGQGETQYF TRBV4-3 TRBD1 few TRBJ2-5
TGTGCCAGCAGGGTACAGGGGGCTAGCACAGATACGCAGTATTTT CASRVQGASTDTQYF TRBV2 TRBD1 - TRBJ2-3
TGTGCCAGCAGCCCGGGTGCTAGCACAGATACGCAGTATTTT CASSPGASTDTQYF TRBV7-3 - - TRBJ2-3
TGTGCCAGCTCACCCGGCGGACAGGAGGGCCTGGGAGAGGCTTTCTTT CASSPGGQEGLGEAFF TRBV18 TRBD1 - TRBJ1-1
TGTGCCAGCAGTGAAGAGGGGGGGGCACATGGCTACACCTTC CASSEEGGAHGYTF TRBV2 - few TRBJ1-2
TGTGCCAGCAGCTTGGACGCGGGGTTTACGGCTGAAGCTTTCTTT CASSLDAGFTAEAFF TRBV5-4 - - TRBJ1-1
TGTGCCAGCAGTGACCCCGGGACTAGCTCTGGAAACACCATATATTTT CASSDPGTSSGNTIYF TRBV2 - - TRBJ1-3
TGTGCCTGGAGAAGGTCAGGTGGTGAGCAGTTCTTC CAWRRSGGEQFF TRBV30 - few TRBJ2-1
TGTGCCAGCAGACCCACTAGCGGGAGGGCCGATGAGCAGTTCTTC CASRPTSGRADEQFF TRBV7-2 TRBD2 - TRBJ2-1
TGTGCCAGCAGTTTAAGAGGCGACGGCTACACCTTC CASSLRGDGYTF TRBV27 - - TRBJ1-2
TGTTCCAGCAGCTTTGGGACTAGCGGGAGGGCCGGAGAGACCCAGTACTTC CSSSFGTSGRAGETQYF TRBV7-9 TRBD2 - TRBJ2-5
TGTGCCAGCAGTCTATTCCAGGATGGCTTTAGCAATCAGCCCCAGCATTTT CASSLFQDGFSNQPQHF TRBV27 - - TRBJ1-5